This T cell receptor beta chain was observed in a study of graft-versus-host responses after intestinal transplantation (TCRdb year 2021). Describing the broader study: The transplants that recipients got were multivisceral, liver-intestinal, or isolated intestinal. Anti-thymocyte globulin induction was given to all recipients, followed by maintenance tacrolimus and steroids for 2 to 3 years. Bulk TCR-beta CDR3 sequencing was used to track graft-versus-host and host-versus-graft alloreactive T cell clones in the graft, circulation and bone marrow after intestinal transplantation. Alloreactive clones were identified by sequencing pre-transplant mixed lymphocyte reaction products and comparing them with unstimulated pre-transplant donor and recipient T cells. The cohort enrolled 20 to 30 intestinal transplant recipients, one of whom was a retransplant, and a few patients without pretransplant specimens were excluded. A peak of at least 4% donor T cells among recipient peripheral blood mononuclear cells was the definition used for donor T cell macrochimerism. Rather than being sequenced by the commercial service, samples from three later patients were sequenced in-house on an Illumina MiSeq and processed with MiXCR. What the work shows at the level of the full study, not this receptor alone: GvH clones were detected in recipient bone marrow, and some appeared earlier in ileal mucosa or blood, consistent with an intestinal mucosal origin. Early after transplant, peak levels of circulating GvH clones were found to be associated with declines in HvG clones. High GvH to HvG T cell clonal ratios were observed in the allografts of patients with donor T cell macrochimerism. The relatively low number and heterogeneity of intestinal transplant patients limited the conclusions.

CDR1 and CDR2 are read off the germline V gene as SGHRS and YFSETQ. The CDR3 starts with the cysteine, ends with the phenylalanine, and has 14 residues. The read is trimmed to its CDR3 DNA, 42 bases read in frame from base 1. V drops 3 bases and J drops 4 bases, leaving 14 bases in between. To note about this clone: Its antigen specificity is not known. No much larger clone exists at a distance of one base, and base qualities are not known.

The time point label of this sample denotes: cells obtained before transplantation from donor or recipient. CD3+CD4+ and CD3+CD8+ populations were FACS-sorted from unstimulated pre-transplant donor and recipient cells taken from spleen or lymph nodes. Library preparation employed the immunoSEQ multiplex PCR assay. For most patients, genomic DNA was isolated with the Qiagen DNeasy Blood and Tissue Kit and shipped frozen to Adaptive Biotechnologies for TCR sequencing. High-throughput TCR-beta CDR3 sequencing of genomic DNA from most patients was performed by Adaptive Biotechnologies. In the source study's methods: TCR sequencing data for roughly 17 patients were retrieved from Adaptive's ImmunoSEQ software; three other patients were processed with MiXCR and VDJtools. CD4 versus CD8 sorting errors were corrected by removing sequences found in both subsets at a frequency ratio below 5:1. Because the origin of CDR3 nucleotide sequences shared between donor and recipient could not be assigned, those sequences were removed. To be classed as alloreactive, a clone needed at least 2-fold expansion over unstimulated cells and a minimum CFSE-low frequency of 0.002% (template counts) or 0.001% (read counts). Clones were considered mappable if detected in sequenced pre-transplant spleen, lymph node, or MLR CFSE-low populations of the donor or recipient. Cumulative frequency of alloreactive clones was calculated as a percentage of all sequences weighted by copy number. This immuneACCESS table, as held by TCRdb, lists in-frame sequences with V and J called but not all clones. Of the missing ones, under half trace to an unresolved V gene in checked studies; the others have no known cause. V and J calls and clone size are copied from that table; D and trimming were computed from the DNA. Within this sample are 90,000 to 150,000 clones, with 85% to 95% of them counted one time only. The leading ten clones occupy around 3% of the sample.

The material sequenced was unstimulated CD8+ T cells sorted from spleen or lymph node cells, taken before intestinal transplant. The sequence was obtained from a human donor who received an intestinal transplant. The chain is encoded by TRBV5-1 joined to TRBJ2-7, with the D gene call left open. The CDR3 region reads CASSYPGSAYEQYF. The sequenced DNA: TGCGCCAGCAGCTACCCCGGGTCGGCATACGAGCAGTACTTC. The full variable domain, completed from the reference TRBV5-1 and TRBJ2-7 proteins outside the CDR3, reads KAGVTQTPRYLIKTRGQQVTLSCSPISGHRSVSWYQQTPGQGLQFLFEYFSETQRNKGNFPGRFSGRQFSNSRSEMNVSTLELGDSALYLCASSYPGSAYEQYFGPGTRLTVT.